There are many counts of the clone carrying this T cell receptor (beta chain). Its specificity is unknown. This entry belongs to a study of blood T cells in healthy people across ages. The study, taken as a whole, reports: Age showed a roughly linear inverse relationship with TCR beta diversity per million T cells. TCR beta diversity tracked closely with naive T cell percentage.

The V gene's germline CDR1 is MGHDK and CDR2 SYGVNS. This CDR3 is built from 16 residues. Trimming pared 0 bases from V and 0 bases from J, leaving 12 bases between. A sample-barcoded 5' primer and a J-beta primer mix were used in a second PCR of roughly 6 to 12 cycles. With 12 random nucleotides, a template-switch adaptor tagged each individual cDNA molecule. TCRdb reprocessed the 5' RACE reads with MiXCR, giving one entry per CDR3 protein. Here the sample spans hundreds of thousands of distinct CDR3 sequences, about 32% being singletons. Approximately 9.4 milliliters was the volume of peripheral blood drawn from each donor.

The sample was blood. This receptor was obtained from a woman of 80 years or more in good health. V gene TRBV25-1 combines with J gene TRBJ2-7, with D possibly being TRBD2 (6 bases). The CDR3 DNA reads TGTGCCAGCAGTGAATACGGGGGACGTGGCTCCTACGAGCAGTACTTC. This sequence encodes CASSEYGGRGSYEQYF.